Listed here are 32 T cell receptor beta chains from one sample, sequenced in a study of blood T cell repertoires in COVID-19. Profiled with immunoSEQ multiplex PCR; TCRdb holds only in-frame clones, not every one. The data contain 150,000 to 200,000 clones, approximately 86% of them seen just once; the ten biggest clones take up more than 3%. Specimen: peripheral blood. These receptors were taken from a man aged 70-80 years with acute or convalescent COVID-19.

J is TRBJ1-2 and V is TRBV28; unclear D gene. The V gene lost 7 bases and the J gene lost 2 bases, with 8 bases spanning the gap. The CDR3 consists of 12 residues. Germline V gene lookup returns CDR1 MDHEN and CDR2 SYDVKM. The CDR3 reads CASKYRNYGYTF. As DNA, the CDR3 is TGTGCCAGCAAGTACAGAAACTATGGCTACACCTTC.

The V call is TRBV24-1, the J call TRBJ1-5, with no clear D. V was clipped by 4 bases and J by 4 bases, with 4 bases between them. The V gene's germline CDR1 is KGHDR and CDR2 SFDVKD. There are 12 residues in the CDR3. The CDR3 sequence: CATSDPNQPQHF. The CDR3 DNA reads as TGTGCCACCAGTGACCCTAATCAGCCCCAGCATTTT.

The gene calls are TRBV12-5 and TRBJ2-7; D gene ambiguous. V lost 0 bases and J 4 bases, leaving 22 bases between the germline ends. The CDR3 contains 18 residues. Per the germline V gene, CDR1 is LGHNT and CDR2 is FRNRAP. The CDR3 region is CASGLVRGIPSVQYEQYF. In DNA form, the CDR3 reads TGTGCTAGTGGTTTGGTACGAGGCATCCCGTCGGTCCAATACGAGCAGTACTTC.

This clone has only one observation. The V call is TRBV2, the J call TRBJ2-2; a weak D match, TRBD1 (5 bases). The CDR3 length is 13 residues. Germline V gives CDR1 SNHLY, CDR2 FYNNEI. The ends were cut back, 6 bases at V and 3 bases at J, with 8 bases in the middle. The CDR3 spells CASRGQDTGELFF. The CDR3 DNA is TGTGCCAGCAGGGGGCAGGACACCGGGGAGCTGTTTTTT.

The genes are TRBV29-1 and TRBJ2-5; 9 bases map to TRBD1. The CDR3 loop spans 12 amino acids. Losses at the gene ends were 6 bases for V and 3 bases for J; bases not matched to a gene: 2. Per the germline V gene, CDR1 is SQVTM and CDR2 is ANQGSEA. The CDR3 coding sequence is TGCAGCGTGAGGACAGGGGAAGAGACCCAGTACTTC. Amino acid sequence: CSVRTGEETQYF.

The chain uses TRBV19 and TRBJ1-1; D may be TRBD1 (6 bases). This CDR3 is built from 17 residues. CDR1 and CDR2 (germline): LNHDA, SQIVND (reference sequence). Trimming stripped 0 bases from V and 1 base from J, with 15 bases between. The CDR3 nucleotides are TGTGCCAGTAGTATAGATCTATATCGGGGGGCGAACACTGAAGCTTTCTTT. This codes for CASSIDLYRGANTEAFF.

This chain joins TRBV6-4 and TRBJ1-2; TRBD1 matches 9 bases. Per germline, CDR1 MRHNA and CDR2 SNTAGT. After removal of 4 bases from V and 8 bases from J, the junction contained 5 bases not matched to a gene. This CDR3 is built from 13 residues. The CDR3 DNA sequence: TGTGCCAGCAGTGGACAGGGGGGATTCGGCTACACCTTC. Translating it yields CASSGQGGFGYTF.

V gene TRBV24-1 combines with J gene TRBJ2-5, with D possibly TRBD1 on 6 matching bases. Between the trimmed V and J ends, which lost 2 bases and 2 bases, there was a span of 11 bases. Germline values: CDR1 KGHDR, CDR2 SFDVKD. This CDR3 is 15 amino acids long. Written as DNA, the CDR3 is TGTGCCACCAGTGATTCCCGGACAGAACAAGAGACCCAGTACTTC. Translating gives CATSDSRTEQETQYF.

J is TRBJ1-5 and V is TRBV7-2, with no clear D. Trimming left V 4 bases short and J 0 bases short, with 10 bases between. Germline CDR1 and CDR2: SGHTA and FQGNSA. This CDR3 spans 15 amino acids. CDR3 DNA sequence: TGTGCCAGCAGCTCTCGTACCGGTAGCAATCAGCCCCAGCATTTT. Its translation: CASSSRTGSNQPQHF. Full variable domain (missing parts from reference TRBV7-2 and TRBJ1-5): GAGVSQSPSNKVTEKGKDVELRCDPISGHTALYWYRQSLGQGLEFLIYFQGNSAPDKSGLPSDRFSAERTGGSVSTLTIQRTQQEDSAVYLCASSSRTGSNQPQHFGDGTRLSIL.

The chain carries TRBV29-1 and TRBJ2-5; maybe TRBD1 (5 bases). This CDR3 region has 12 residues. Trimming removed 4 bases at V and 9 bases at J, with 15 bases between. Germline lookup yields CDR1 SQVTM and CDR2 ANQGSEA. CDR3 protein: CSVGGTPRAQYF. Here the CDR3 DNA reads TGCAGCGTTGGGGGCACCCCTAGGGCCCAGTACTTC. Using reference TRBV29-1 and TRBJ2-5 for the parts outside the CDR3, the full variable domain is SAVISQKPSRDICQRGTSLTIQCQVDSQVTMMFWYRQQPGQSLTLIATANQGSEATYESGFVIDKFPISRPNLTFSTLTVSNMSPEDSSIYLCSVGGTPRAQYFGPGTRLLVL.

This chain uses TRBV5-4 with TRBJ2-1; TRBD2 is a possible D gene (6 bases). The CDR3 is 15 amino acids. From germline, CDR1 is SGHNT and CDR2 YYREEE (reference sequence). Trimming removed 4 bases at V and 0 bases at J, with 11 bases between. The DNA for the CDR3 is TGTGCCAGCAGCGAAGGGAGGAGCTCCTACAATGAGCAGTTCTTC. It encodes CASSEGRSSYNEQFF.

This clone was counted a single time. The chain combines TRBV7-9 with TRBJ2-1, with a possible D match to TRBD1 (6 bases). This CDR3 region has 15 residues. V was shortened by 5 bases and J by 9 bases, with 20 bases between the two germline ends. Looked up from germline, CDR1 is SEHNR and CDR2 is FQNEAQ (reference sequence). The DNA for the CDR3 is TGTGCCAGCAGCCCCAGGGGTTCAGGATTCAGTGAGCAGTTCTTC. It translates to CASSPRGSGFSEQFF.

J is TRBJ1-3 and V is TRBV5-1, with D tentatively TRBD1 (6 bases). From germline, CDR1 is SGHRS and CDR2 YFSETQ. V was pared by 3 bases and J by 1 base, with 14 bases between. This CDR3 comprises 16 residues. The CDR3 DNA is TGCGCCAGCAGCTCACTCCCACAGGGATCTGGAAACACCATATATTTT. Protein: CASSSLPQGSGNTIYF. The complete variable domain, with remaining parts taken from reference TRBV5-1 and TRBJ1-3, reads KAGVTQTPRYLIKTRGQQVTLSCSPISGHRSVSWYQQTPGQGLQFLFEYFSETQRNKGNFPGRFSGRQFSNSRSEMNVSTLELGDSALYLCASSSLPQGSGNTIYFGEGSWLTVV.

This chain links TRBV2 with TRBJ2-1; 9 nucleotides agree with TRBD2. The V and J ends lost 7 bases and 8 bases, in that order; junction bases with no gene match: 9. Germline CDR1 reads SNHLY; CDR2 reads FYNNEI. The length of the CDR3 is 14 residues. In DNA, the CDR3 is TGTGCCAGCACCATAATAGCGGGAGTGTATGAGCAGTTCTTC. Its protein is CASTIIAGVYEQFF.

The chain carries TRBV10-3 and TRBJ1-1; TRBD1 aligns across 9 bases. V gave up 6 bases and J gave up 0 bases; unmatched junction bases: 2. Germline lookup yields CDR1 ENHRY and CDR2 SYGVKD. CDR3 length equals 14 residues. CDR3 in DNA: TGTGCCATCAGCGGGACAGGGATGAACACTGAAGCTTTCTTT. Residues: CAISGTGMNTEAFF.

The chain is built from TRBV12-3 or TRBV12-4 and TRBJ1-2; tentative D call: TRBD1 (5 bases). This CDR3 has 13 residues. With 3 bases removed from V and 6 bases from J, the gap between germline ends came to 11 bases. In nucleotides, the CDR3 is TGTGCCAGCAGTTTTAACAGGTGGAATGGCTACACCTTC. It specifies CASSFNRWNGYTF.

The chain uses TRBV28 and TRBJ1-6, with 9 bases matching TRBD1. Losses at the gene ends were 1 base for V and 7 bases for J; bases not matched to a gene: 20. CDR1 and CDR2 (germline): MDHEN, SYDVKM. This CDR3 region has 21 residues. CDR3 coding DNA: TGTGCCAGCAGTTTATTTGAGGCCGGGACAGGGAAAGGCCGTCTAAATTCACCCCTCCACTTT. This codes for CASSLFEAGTGKGRLNSPLHF.

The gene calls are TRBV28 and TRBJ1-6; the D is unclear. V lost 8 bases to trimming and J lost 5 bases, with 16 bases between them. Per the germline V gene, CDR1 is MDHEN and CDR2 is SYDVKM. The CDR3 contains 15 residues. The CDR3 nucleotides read TGTGCCAGCTGGCCCCCCACAAGAAATAATTCACCCCTCCACTTT. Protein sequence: CASWPPTRNNSPLHF. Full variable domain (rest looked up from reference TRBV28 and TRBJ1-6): DVKVTQSSRYLVKRTGEKVFLECVQDMDHENMFWYRQDPGLGLRLIYFSYDVKMKEKGDIPEGYSVSREKKERFSLILESASTNQTSMYLCASWPPTRNNSPLHFGNGTRLTVT.

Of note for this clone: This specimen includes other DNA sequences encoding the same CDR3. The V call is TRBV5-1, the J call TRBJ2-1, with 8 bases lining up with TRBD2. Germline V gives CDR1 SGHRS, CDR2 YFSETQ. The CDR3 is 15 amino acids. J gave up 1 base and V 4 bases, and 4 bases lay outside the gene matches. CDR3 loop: CASSPTSGSYNEQFF. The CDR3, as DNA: TGCGCCAGCAGCCCTACTAGCGGTTCCTACAATGAGCAGTTCTTC.

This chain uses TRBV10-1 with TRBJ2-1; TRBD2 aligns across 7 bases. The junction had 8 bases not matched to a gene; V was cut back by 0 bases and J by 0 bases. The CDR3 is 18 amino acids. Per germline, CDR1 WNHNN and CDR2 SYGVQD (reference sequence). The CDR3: CASSESRRGGSSYNEQFF. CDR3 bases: TGCGCCAGCAGTGAGTCCCGGCGCGGGGGAAGCTCCTACAATGAGCAGTTCTTC.

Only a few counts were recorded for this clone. The CDR3 DNA reads as TGTGCCAGCAGTTTGGACAGGGGAGCCTACAATGAGCAGTTCTTC. Protein: CASSLDRGAYNEQFF. This chain uses TRBV6-2 or TRBV6-3 with TRBJ2-1, with 9 nucleotides matching TRBD1. Germline V gene data show CDR1 as MNHEY and CDR2 as SVGEGT. The junction had 3 bases not matched to a gene; V was cut back by 4 bases and J by 2 bases. This CDR3 has 15 residues.

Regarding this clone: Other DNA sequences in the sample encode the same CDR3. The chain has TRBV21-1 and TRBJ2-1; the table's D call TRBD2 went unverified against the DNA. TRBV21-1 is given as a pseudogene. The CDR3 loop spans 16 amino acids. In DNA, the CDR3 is TGTGCCAGCAGCAAAGAGGAGGAAATCTTATATAATGAGCAGTTCTTC. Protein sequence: CASSKEEEILYNEQFF.

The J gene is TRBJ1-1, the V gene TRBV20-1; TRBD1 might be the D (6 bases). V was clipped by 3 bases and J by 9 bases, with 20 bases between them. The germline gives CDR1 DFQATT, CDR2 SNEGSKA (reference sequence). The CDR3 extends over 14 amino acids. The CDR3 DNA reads TGCAGTGCTAGTGGAGGGCCGGGGGGCGCACAAGCTTTCTTT. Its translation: CSASGGPGGAQAFF.

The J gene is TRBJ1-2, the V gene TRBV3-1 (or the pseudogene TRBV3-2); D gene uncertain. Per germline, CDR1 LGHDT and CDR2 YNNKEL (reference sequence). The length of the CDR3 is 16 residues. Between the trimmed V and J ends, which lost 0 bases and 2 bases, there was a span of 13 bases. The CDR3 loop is CASSQDPVRANYGYTF. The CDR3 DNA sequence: TGTGCCAGCAGCCAAGATCCTGTTAGAGCCAACTATGGCTACACCTTC.

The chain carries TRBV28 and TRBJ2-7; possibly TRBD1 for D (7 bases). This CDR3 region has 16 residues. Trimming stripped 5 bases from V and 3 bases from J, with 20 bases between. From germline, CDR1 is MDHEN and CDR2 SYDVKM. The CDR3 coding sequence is TGTGCCAGCAGTCCGGTGGGGACAGCGGGCCTCTACGAGCAGTACTTC. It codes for CASSPVGTAGLYEQYF.

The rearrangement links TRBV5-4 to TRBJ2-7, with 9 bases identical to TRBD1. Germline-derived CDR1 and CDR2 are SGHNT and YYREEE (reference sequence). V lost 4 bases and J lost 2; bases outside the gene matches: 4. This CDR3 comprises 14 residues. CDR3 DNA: TGTGCCAGCAGCACGGGACAGGGCACCTACGAGCAGTACTTC. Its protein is CASSTGQGTYEQYF.

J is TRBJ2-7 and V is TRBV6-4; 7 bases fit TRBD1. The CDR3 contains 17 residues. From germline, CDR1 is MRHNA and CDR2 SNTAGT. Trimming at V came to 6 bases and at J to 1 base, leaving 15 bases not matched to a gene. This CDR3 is CASRNRGSSITSYEQYF. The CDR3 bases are TGTGCCAGCAGGAACAGGGGTTCATCCATTACTTCCTACGAGCAGTACTTC.

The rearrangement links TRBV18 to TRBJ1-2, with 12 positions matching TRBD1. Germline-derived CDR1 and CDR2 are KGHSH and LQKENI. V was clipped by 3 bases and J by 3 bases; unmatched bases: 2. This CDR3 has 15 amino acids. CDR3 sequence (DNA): TGTGCCAGCTCACCGGGGACAGGGGGCTACTATGGCTACACCTTC. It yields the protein CASSPGTGGYYGYTF.

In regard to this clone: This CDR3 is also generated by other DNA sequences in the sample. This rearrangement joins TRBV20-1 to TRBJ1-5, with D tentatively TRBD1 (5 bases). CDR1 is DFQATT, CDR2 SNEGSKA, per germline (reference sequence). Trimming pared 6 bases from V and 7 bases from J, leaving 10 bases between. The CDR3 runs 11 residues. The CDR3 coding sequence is TGCAGTGCGGCGGGGGTACAGCCCCAGCATTTT. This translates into CSAAGVQPQHF.

CDR3 protein: CATSRTGQGSGEQYF. CDR3 DNA: TGTGCCACCAGCAGGACTGGACAGGGTAGCGGCGAGCAGTACTTC. V is TRBV15 and J is TRBJ2-7; 8 bases agree with TRBD1. V gave up 3 bases and J gave up 6 bases; unmatched junction bases: 10. CDR1 LNHNV and CDR2 YYDKDF come from the germline V gene (reference sequence). The CDR3 totals 15 residues.

The CDR3 here is CASSLSSLPLYEQYF. The CDR3 DNA reads TGTGCCAGCAGCTTGTCGTCACTACCATTATACGAGCAGTACTTC. This chain joins TRBV5-5 and TRBJ2-7; D gene uncertain. This CDR3 region has 15 residues. Germline V gives CDR1 SGHKS, CDR2 YYEKEE (reference sequence). Trimming cost V 1 base and J 4 bases, with 15 bases left between them.

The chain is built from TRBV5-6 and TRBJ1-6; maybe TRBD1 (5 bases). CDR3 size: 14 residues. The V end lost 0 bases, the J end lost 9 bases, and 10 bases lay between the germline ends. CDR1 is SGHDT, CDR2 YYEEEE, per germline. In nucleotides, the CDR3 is TGTGCCAGCAGCTTGGCAGGGTCCGGTTCACCCCTCCACTTT. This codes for CASSLAGSGSPLHF. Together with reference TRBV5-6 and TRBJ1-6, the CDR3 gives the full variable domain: DAGVTQSPTHLIKTRGQQVTLRCSPKSGHDTVSWYQQALGQGPQFIFQYYEEEERQRGNFPDRFSGHQFPNYSSELNVNALLLGDSALYLCASSLAGSGSPLHFGNGTRLTVT.